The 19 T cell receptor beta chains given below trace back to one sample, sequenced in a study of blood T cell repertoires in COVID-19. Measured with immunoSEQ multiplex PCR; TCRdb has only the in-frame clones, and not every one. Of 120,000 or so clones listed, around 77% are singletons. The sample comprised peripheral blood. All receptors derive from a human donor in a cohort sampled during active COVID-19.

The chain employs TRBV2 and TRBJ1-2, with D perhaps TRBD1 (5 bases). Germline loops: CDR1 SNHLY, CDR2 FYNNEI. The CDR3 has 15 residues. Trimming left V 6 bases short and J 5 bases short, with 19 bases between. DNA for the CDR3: TGTGCCAGCAGCGGGGACGGCCGGAGGGATTATGGCTACACCTTC. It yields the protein CASSGDGRRDYGYTF.

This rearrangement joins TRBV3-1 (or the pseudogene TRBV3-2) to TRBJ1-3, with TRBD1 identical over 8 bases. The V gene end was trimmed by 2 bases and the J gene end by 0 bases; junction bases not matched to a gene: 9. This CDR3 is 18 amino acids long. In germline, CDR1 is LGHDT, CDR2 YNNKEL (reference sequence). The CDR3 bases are TGTGCCAGCAGCCAAAACCGGGACAGGATAACCTCTGGAAACACCATATATTTT. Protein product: CASSQNRDRITSGNTIYF.

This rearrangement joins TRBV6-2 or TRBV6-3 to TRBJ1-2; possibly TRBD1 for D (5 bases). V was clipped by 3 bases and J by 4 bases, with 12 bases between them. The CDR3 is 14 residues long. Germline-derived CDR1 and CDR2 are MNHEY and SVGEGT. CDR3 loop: CASSYGLQGYGYTF. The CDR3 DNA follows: TGTGCCAGCAGTTATGGTCTGCAGGGCTATGGCTACACCTTC.

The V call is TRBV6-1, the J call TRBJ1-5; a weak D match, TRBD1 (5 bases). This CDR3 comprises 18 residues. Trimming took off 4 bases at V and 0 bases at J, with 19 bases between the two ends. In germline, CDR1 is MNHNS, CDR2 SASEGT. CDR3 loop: CASSGTGPVGNSNQPQHF. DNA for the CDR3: TGTGCCAGCAGTGGAACAGGTCCTGTGGGTAATAGCAATCAGCCCCAGCATTTT.

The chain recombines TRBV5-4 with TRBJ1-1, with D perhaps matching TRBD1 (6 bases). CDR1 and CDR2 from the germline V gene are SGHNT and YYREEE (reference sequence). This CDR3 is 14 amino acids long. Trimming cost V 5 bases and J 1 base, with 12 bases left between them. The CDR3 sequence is CASRLTGRNTEAFF. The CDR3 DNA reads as TGTGCCAGCAGACTGACAGGCAGGAACACTGAAGCTTTCTTT.

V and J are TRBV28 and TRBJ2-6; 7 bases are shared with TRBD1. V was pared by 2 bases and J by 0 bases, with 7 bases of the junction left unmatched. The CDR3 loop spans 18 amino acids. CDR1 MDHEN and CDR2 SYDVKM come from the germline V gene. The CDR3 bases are TGTGCCAGCAGTTTAACAGCCTCAGGGGGCTCTGGGGCCAACGTCCTGACTTTC. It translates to CASSLTASGGSGANVLTF.

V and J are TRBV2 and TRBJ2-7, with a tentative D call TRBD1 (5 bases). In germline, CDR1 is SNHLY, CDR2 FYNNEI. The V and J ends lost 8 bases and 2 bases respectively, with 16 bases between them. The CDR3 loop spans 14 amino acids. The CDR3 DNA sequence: TGTGCCAGCGGGGCCCCGGACGGCCCCTACGAGCAGTACTTC. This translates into CASGAPDGPYEQYF.

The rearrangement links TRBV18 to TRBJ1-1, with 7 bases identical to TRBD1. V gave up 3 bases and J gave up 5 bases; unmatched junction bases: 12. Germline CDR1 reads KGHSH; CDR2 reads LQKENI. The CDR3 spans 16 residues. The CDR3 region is CASSPATGQAGTEAFF. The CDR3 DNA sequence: TGTGCCAGCTCACCGGCGACAGGGCAGGCTGGAACTGAAGCTTTCTTT.

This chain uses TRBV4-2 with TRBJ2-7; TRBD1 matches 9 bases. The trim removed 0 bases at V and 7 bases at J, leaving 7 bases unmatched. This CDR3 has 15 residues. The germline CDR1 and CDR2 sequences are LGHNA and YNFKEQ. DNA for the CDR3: TGTGCCAGCAGCCAAGAGATGGTGGGACAGGGTGAGCAGTACTTC. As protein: CASSQEMVGQGEQYF.

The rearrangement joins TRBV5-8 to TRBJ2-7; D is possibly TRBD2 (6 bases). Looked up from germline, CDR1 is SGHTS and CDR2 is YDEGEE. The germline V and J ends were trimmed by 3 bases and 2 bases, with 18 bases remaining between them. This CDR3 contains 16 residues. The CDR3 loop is CASSSLDYRRPYEQYF. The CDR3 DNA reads TGTGCCAGCAGCTCATTGGACTACAGGCGCCCCTACGAGCAGTACTTC. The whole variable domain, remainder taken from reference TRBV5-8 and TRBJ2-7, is EAGVTQSPTHLIKTRGQQATLRCSPISGHTSVYWYQQALGLGLQFLLWYDEGEERNRGNFPPRFSGRQFPNYSSELNVNALELEDSALYLCASSSLDYRRPYEQYFGPGTRLTVT.

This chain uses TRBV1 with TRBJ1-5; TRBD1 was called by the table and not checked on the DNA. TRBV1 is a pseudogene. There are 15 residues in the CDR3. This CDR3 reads CTSSLRDIRNQPQHF. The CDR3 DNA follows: TGCACCAGCAGCCTCCGGGACATACGCAATCAGCCCCAGCATTTT.

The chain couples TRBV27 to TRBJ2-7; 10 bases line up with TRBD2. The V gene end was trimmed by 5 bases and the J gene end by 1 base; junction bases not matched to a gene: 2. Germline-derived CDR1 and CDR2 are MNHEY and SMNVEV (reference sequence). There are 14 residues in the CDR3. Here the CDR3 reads CASSPAGGSYEQYF. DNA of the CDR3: TGTGCCAGCAGTCCAGCGGGAGGGTCCTACGAGCAGTACTTC.

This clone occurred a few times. The DNA of the CDR3 is TGTGCCAGCAGTGAACGGGGGGGTGAGCAGTACTTC. It yields the protein CASSERGGEQYF. V usage is TRBV2 and J usage is TRBJ2-7; TRBD2 matches 8 bases. The CDR3 is 12 amino acids. Germline V gives CDR1 SNHLY, CDR2 FYNNEI. Trimming at V came to 2 bases and at J to 7 bases, leaving 1 base not matched to a gene.

CDR3 loop: CASSYQGAVNTEAFF. CDR3 DNA sequence: TGTGCCAGCAGCTACCAGGGGGCCGTGAACACTGAAGCTTTCTTT. This chain joins TRBV21-1 and TRBJ1-1; TRBD1 is the table's D call and was not checked against the DNA. TRBV21-1 is designated a pseudogene. The CDR3 contains 15 residues.

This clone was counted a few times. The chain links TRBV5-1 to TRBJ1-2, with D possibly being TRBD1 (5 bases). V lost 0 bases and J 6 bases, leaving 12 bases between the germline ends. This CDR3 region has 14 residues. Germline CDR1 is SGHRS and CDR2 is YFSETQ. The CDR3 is CASSLAQGMDGYTF. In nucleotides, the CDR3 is TGCGCCAGCAGCTTGGCGCAGGGTATGGATGGCTACACCTTC.

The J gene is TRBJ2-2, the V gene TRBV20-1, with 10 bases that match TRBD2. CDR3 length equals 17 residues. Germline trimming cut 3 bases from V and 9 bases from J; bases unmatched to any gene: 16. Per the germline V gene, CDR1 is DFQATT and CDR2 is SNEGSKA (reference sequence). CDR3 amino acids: CSASSVTSGFGDRELFF. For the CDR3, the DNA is TGCAGTGCTAGTTCCGTGACTAGCGGGTTTGGGGACCGGGAGCTGTTTTTT.

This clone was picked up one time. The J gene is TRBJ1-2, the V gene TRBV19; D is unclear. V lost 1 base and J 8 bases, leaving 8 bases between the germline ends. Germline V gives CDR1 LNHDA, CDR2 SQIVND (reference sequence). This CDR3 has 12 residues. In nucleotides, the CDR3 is TGTGCCAGTAGTATAGCGGACTTAGGCTACACCTTC. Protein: CASSIADLGYTF. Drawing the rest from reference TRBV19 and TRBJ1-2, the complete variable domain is DGGITQSPKYLFRKEGQNVTLSCEQNLNHDAMYWYRQDPGQGLRLIYYSQIVNDFQKGDIAEGYSVSREKKESFPLTVTSAQKNPTAFYLCASSIADLGYTFGSGTRLTVV.

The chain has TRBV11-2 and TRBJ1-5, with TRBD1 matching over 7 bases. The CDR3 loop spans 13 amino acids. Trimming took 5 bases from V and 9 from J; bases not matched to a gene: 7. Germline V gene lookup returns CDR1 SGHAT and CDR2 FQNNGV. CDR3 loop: CASSKDRSRPQHF. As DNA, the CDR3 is TGTGCCAGCAGCAAGGACAGGTCTAGGCCCCAGCATTTT.

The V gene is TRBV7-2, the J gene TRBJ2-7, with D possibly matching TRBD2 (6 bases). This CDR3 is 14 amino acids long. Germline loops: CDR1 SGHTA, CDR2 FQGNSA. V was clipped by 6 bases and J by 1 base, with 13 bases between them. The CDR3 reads CASSWGGESYEQYF. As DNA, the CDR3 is TGTGCCAGCAGTTGGGGCGGGGAGTCCTACGAGCAGTACTTC.